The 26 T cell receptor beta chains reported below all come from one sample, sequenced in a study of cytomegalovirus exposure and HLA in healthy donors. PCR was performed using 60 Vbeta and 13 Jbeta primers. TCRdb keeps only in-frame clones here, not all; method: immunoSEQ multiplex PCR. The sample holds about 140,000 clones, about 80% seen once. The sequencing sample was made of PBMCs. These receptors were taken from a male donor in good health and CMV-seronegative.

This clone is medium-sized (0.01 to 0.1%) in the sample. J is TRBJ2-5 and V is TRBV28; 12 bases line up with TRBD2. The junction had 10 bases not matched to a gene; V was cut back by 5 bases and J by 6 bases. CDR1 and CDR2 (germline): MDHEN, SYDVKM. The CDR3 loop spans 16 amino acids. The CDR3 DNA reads TGTGCCAGCAGTCTACTAGCGGGGGGAACGATGAAGACCCAGTACTTC. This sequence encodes CASSLLAGGTMKTQYF.

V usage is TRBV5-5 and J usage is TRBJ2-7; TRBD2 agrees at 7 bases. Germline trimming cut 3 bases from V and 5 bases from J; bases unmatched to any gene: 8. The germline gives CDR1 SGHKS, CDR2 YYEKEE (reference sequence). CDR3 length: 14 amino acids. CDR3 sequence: CASSSPGRVDEQYF. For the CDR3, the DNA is TGTGCCAGCAGCTCCCCTGGGAGGGTCGACGAGCAGTACTTC.

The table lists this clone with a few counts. The CDR3 protein is CASSFVTGRGNSPLHF. The CDR3 bases are TGTGCCAGCAGCTTTGTTACAGGGAGGGGTAATTCACCCCTCCACTTT. This sequence joins TRBV11-2 and TRBJ1-6; D is perhaps TRBD1 (6 bases). The V end was cut by 3 bases, the J end by 6 bases, with 15 bases between. Germline values: CDR1 SGHAT, CDR2 FQNNGV. The CDR3 extends over 16 amino acids.

The chain's CDR3 is CASSRDREGNTEAFF. The CDR3 DNA sequence: TGTGCCAGTAGTAGGGACAGAGAAGGGAACACTGAAGCTTTCTTT. This chain joins TRBV19 and TRBJ1-1; 7 bases agree with TRBD1. Germline V gene lookup returns CDR1 LNHDA and CDR2 SQIVND (reference sequence). J lost 1 base, V lost 4 bases, and 6 bases had no gene match. The CDR3 is 15 amino acids.

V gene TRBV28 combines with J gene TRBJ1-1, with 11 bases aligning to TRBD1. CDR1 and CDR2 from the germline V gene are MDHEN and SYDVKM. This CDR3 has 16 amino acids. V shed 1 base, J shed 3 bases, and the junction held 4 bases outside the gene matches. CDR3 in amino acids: CASSLFGTGGDTEAFF. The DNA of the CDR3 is TGTGCCAGCAGTTTATTTGGGACAGGGGGAGACACTGAAGCTTTCTTT.

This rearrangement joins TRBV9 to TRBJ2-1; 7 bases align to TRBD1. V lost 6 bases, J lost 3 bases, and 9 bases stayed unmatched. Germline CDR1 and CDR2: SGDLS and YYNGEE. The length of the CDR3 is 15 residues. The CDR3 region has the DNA TGTGCCAGCAACCAAGAGGGGACAGACTACAATGAGCAGTTCTTC. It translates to CASNQEGTDYNEQFF.

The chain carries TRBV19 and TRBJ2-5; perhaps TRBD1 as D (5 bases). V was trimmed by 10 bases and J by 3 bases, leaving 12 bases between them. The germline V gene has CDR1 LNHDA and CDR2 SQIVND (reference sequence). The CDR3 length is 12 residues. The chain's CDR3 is CATRDREETQYF. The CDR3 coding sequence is TGTGCCACCCGAGACAGAGAAGAGACCCAGTACTTC.

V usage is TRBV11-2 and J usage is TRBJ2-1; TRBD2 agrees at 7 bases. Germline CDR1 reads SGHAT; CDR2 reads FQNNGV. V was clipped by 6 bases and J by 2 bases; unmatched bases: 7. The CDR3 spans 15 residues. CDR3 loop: CASRNRLAPYNEQFF. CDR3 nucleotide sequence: TGTGCCAGCAGGAACAGACTAGCACCCTACAATGAGCAGTTCTTC.

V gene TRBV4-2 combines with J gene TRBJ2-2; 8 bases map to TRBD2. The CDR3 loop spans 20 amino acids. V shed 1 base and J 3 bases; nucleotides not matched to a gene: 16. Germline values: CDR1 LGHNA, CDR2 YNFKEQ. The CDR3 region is CASSQAPGTSLVVDTGELFF. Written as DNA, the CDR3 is TGTGCCAGCAGCCAAGCCCCCGGGACTAGTCTCGTAGTGGACACCGGGGAGCTGTTTTTT.

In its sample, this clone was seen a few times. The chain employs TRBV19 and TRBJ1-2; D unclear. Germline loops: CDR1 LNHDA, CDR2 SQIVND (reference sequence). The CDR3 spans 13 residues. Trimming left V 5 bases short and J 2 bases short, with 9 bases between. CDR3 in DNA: TGTGCCAGTAGTGCCGGGTTGAACTATGGCTACACCTTC. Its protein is CASSAGLNYGYTF.

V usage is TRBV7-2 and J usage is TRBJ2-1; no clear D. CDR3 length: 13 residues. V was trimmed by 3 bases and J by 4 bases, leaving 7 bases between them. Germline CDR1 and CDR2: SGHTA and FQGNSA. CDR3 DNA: TGTGCCAGCAGCTTCGCAGGATACAATGAGCAGTTCTTC. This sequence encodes CASSFAGYNEQFF.

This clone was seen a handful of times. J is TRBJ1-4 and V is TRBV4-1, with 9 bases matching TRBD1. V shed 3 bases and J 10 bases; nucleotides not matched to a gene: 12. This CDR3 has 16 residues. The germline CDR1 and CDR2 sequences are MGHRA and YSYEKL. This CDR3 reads CASSHPWDRVPGKLFF. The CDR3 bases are TGCGCCAGCAGCCACCCTTGGGACAGGGTCCCGGGAAAACTGTTTTTT.

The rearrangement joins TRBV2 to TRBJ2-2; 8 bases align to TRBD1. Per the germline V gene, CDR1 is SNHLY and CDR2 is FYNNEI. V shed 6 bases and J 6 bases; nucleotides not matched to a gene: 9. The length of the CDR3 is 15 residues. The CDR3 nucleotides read TGTGCCAGCAGCGCCCGGGACAGGTCCGCCGGGGAGCTGTTTTTT. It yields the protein CASSARDRSAGELFF.

CDR3: CASSQVLSANEKLFF. The DNA of the CDR3 is TGCGCCAGCAGCCAGGTTCTGTCGGCTAATGAAAAACTGTTTTTT. This chain uses TRBV4-1 with TRBJ1-4; no reliable D call. V lost 3 bases and J lost 3, with 11 bases in between. Germline V CDR1 and CDR2: MGHRA, YSYEKL. This CDR3 region has 15 residues.

CDR3: CASSFGQGQINYGYTF. For the CDR3, the DNA is TGTGCCAGCAGCTTCGGACAGGGACAGATTAACTATGGCTACACCTTC. The chain joins TRBV5-6 to TRBJ1-2; 8 nucleotides match TRBD1. The V gene's germline CDR1 is SGHDT and CDR2 YYEEEE. V was clipped by 2 bases and J by 1 base; unmatched bases: 7. The CDR3 is 16 residues long.

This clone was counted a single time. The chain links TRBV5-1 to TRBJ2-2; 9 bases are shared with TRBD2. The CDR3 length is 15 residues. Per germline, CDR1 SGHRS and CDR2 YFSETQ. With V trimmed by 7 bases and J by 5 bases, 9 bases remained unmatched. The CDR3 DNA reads TGCGCCAGCCGAGGTAGCGGGGGCTCTACCGGGGAGCTGTTTTTT. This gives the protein CASRGSGGSTGELFF. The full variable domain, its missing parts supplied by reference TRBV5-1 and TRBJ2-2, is KAGVTQTPRYLIKTRGQQVTLSCSPISGHRSVSWYQQTPGQGLQFLFEYFSETQRNKGNFPGRFSGRQFSNSRSEMNVSTLELGDSALYLCASRGSGGSTGELFFGEGSRLTVL.

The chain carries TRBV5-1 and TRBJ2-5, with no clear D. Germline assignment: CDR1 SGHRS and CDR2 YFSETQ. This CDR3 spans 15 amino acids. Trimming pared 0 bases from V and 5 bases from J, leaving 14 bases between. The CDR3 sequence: CASSLGLGPGETQYF. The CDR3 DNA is TGCGCCAGCAGCTTGGGGTTGGGTCCCGGGGAGACCCAGTACTTC.

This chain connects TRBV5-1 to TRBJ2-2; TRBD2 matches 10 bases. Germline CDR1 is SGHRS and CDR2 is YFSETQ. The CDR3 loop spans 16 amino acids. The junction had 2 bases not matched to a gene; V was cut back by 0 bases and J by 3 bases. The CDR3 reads CASSLGLAGYTGELFF. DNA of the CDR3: TGCGCCAGCAGCTTGGGACTAGCGGGCTACACCGGGGAGCTGTTTTTT.

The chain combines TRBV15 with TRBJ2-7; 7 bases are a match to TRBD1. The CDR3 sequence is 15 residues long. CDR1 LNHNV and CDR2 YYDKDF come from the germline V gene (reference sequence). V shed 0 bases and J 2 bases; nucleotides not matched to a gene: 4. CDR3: CATSRDRTGAYEQYF. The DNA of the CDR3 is TGTGCCACCAGCAGAGATAGGACAGGAGCCTACGAGCAGTACTTC.

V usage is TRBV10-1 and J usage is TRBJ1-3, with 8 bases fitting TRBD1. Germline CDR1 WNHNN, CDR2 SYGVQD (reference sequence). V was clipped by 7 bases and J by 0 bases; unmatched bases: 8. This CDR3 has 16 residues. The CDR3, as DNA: TGCGCCAGCAAAATTGGACAGGGCATCTCTGGAAACACCATATATTTT. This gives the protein CASKIGQGISGNTIYF.

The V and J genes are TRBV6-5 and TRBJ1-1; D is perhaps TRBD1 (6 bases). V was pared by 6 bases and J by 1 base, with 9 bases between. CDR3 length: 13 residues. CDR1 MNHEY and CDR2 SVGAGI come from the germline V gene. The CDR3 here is CASRRGGNTEAFF. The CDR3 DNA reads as TGTGCCAGCAGGAGAGGGGGGAACACTGAAGCTTTCTTT.

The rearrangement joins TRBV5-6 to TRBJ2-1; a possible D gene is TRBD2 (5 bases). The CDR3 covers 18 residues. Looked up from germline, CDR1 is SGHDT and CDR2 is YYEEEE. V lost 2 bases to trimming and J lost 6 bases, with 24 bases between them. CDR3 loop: CASSLGRWVELEGNEQFF. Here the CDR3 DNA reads TGTGCCAGCAGCTTAGGACGTTGGGTGGAGCTTGAGGGCAATGAGCAGTTCTTC.

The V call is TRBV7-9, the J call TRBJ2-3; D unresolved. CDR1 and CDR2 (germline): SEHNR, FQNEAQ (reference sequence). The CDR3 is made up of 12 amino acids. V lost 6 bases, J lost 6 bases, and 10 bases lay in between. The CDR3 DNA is TGTGCCAGCAGACCCGAAGCGGATACGCAGTATTTT. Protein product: CASRPEADTQYF.

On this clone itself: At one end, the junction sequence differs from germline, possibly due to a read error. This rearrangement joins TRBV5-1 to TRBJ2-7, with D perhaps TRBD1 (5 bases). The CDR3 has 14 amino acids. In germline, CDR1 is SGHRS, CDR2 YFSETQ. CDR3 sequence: CASSLTGGSSEQYF. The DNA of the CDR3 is TGCGCCAGCAGCTTGACAGGTGGGTCCTCCGAGCAGTACTTC. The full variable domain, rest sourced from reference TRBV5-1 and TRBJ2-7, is KAGVTQTPRYLIKTRGQQVTLSCSPISGHRSVSWYQQTPGQGLQFLFEYFSETQRNKGNFPGRFSGRQFSNSRSEMNVSTLELGDSALYLCASSLTGGSSEQYFGPGTRLTVT.

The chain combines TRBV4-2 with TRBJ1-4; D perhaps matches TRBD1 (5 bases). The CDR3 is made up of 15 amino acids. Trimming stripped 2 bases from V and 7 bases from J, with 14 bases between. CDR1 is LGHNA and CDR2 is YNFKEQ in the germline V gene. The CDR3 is CASSQPRLGGEKLFF. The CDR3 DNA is TGTGCCAGCAGCCAACCCCGATTGGGGGGTGAAAAACTGTTTTTT.

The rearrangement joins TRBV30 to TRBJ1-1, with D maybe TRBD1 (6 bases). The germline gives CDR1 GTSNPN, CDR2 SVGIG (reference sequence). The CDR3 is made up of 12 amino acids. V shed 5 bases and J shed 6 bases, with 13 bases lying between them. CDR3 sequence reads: CAWGDNGAEAFF. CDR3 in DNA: TGTGCCTGGGGGGACAACGGCGCTGAAGCTTTCTTT.